Shown below are 22 T cell receptor beta chains from a single sample sequenced in a study of T cell responses to AZD1222 COVID-19 vaccine. The table came from immunoSEQ multiplex PCR; TCRdb's copy has only in-frame clones and leaves some out. This sample has roughly 170,000 clones; approximately 94% occur once, and the top ten carry about 1.5%. Sequencing was performed on peripheral blood, taken 28 days after the second AZD1222 dose. The origin of the receptors is an adult who received the AZD1222 COVID-19 vaccine.

The chain combines TRBV30 with TRBJ2-5; the D is unclear. The CDR3 runs 13 residues. The V end was cut by 0 bases, the J end by 2 bases, with 7 bases between. Per germline, CDR1 GTSNPN and CDR2 SVGIG (reference sequence). This chain's CDR3 is CAWSVSIQETQYF. Written as DNA, the CDR3 is TGTGCCTGGAGTGTCTCCATACAAGAGACCCAGTACTTC.

This rearrangement joins TRBV7-8 to TRBJ2-3, with TRBD2 matching over 7 bases. Germline V gene sequence: CDR1 SGHVS, CDR2 FQNEAQ. The ends lost 1 base at V and 6 bases at J; junction bases unmatched: 10. This CDR3 is built from 16 residues. Here the CDR3 reads CASSLESGVSRDTQYF. The CDR3 DNA is TGTGCCAGCAGCTTAGAAAGCGGGGTCAGTCGGGATACGCAGTATTTT.

The CDR3 here is CASRTGGDNEKLFF. DNA for the CDR3: TGTGCCAGCAGGACAGGTGGGGATAATGAAAAACTGTTTTTT. V gene TRBV2 combines with J gene TRBJ1-4; a weak D match, TRBD1 (6 bases). Germline V gives CDR1 SNHLY, CDR2 FYNNEI. The ends were cut back, 6 bases at V and 4 bases at J, with 12 bases in the middle. This CDR3 is built from 14 residues.

This chain links TRBV28 with TRBJ2-2; TRBD1 is a possible D gene (5 bases). V was pared by 1 base and J by 3 bases, with 6 bases between. Germline CDR1 reads MDHEN; CDR2 reads SYDVKM. The CDR3 covers 14 residues. CDR3 sequence (DNA): TGTGCCAGCAGTTTATTAGGGGACACCGGGGAGCTGTTTTTT. This gives the protein CASSLLGDTGELFF.

J is TRBJ1-3 and V is TRBV18; a possible D gene is TRBD1 (5 bases). Trimming left V 3 bases short and J 0 bases short, with 9 bases between. CDR3 size: 15 residues. The V gene's germline CDR1 is KGHSH and CDR2 LQKENI. DNA of the CDR3: TGTGCCAGCTCACCCCGGGGGACCTCTGGAAACACCATATATTTT. Its translation: CASSPRGTSGNTIYF.

The chain has TRBV6-1 and TRBJ1-1; no firm D call. From germline, CDR1 is MNHNS and CDR2 SASEGT. V lost 4 bases to trimming and J lost 2 bases, with 17 bases between them. CDR3 length: 16 residues. The CDR3 DNA reads TGTGCCAGCAGTGCACGGGGTCAAACTGGAAACACTGAAGCTTTCTTT. This codes for CASSARGQTGNTEAFF.

The chain couples TRBV18 to TRBJ2-7; possible D gene TRBD2, 6 bases. Germline lookup yields CDR1 KGHSH and CDR2 LQKENI. There are 16 residues in the CDR3. The V gene lost 1 base and the J gene lost 4 bases, with 17 bases spanning the gap. The CDR3 loop reads CASSPRSGDSGYEQYF. In DNA form, the CDR3 reads TGTGCCAGCTCACCACGGTCGGGAGACAGCGGGTACGAGCAGTACTTC.

The J gene is TRBJ2-1, the V gene TRBV11-2; 9 bases are a match to TRBD2. The CDR3 length is 18 residues. The ends lost 4 bases at V and 5 bases at J; junction bases unmatched: 15. Per germline, CDR1 SGHAT and CDR2 FQNNGV. The CDR3 sequence: CASSSRWREGRSDNEQFF. In DNA, the CDR3 is TGTGCCAGCAGCTCGAGGTGGCGGGAGGGCCGGTCTGACAATGAGCAGTTCTTC.

CDR3 in amino acids: CASSLVSGGWEKLFF. The CDR3 DNA follows: TGTGCCAGCAGCTTAGTTTCAGGGGGTTGGGAAAAACTGTTTTTT. The chain recombines TRBV7-6 with TRBJ1-4; 7 nucleotides agree with TRBD1. Germline assignment: CDR1 SGHVS and CDR2 FNYEAQ. The CDR3 is 15 residues long. V gave up 1 base and J gave up 8 bases; unmatched junction bases: 7.

The CDR3, as DNA: TGCGCCAGCAGCCGGGGGACAGGGTCCTCCTACGAGCAGTACTTC. It encodes CASSRGTGSSYEQYF. This chain links TRBV4-1 with TRBJ2-7, with TRBD1 matching over 9 bases. Germline values: CDR1 MGHRA, CDR2 YSYEKL. Germline trimming cut 4 bases from V and 0 bases from J; bases unmatched to any gene: 4. The CDR3 contains 15 residues.

This rearrangement joins TRBV19 to TRBJ2-3, with D possibly called TRBD1 or TRBD2 (5 bases each). V was shortened by 2 bases and J by 6 bases, with 15 bases between the two germline ends. CDR3 length: 15 amino acids. Germline CDR1 and CDR2: LNHDA and SQIVND (reference sequence). This CDR3 reads CASSINRGPYDTQYF. CDR3 sequence (DNA): TGTGCCAGTAGTATAAACCGGGGCCCATATGATACGCAGTATTTT.

The J gene is TRBJ1-2, the V gene TRBV29-1; D may be TRBD1 (6 bases). The germline V and J ends were trimmed by 6 bases and 4 bases, with 12 bases remaining between them. The CDR3 contains 12 residues. Per the germline V gene, CDR1 is SQVTM and CDR2 is ANQGSEA. The DNA of the CDR3 is TGCAGCGTCGACAGACAGGCCTATGGCTACACCTTC. It translates to CSVDRQAYGYTF.

The V and J genes are TRBV13 and TRBJ1-2, with TRBD1 identical over 8 bases. Germline V gene data show CDR1 as PRHDT and CDR2 as FYEKMQ (reference sequence). The length of the CDR3 is 12 residues. V trimming: 2 bases; J trimming: 8 bases; junction bases outside the gene matches: 1. For the CDR3, the DNA is TGTGCCAGCAGCTTAAGGGACAGGGGCTACACCTTC. Translation: CASSLRDRGYTF.

J is TRBJ1-6 and V is TRBV6-5; D unresolved. Germline V gene sequence: CDR1 MNHEY, CDR2 SVGAGI. The ends were cut back, 5 bases at V and 2 bases at J, with 7 bases in the middle. The CDR3 length is 14 residues. Here the CDR3 reads CASSREAYNSPLHF. The CDR3 nucleotides read TGTGCCAGCAGTAGGGAGGCCTATAATTCACCCCTCCACTTT.

The chain links TRBV27 to TRBJ1-1; TRBD1 matches at 11 bases. Germline V gene data show CDR1 as MNHEY and CDR2 as SMNVEV (reference sequence). The CDR3 has 14 residues. V shed 4 bases, J shed 11 bases, and the junction held 9 bases outside the gene matches. The CDR3 DNA reads TGTGCCAGCAGTTCCCGGACAGGGGGCCCAATGGCTTTCTTT. Amino acid sequence: CASSSRTGGPMAFF.

In this sample, this clone turned up once. The V gene is TRBV9, the J gene TRBJ2-1; D is tentatively TRBD1 or TRBD2 (6 bases each). Germline-derived CDR1 and CDR2 are SGDLS and YYNGEE. Trimming took 2 bases from V and 3 from J, leaving 12 bases between them. The CDR3 runs 15 residues. For the CDR3, the DNA is TGTGCCAGCAGCGTTGAGGGGGGAATCTACAATGAGCAGTTCTTC. Translation: CASSVEGGIYNEQFF.

The chain uses TRBV27 and TRBJ1-1, with TRBD1 identical over 7 bases. After removal of 5 bases from V and 7 bases from J, the junction contained 7 bases not matched to a gene. Germline CDR1 is MNHEY and CDR2 is SMNVEV (reference sequence). The CDR3 has 13 residues. CDR3 nucleotide sequence: TGTGCCAGCAGTAACCGGGACAGTAATGAAGCTTTCTTT. This sequence encodes CASSNRDSNEAFF.

The V call is TRBV4-3, the J call TRBJ1-2; possibly TRBD1 for D (5 bases). V lost 0 bases, J lost 5 bases, and 13 bases lay in between. CDR3 length: 15 amino acids. The germline V gene has CDR1 LGHNA and CDR2 YSLEER. This CDR3 is CASSQDAGRPYGYTF. CDR3 DNA: TGCGCCAGCAGCCAAGATGCGGGACGGCCTTATGGCTACACCTTC.

This sequence joins TRBV9 and TRBJ2-1; 11 bases line up with TRBD2. CDR1 and CDR2 from the germline V gene are SGDLS and YYNGEE. CDR3 length: 18 amino acids. The junction had 11 bases not matched to a gene; V was cut back by 0 bases and J by 6 bases. The CDR3 nucleotides are TGTGCCAGCAGCGTAGCTCCCCTAGCGGGGGGTCGGATCAATGAGCAGTTCTTC. It specifies CASSVAPLAGGRINEQFF.

The V gene is TRBV27, the J gene TRBJ2-1; D possibly corresponds to TRBD1 (6 bases). Germline assignment: CDR1 MNHEY and CDR2 SMNVEV (reference sequence). The V gene lost 0 bases and the J gene lost 7 bases, with 10 bases spanning the gap. The CDR3 has 14 residues. Here the CDR3 reads CASSLSTGLNEQFF. DNA of the CDR3: TGTGCCAGCAGTTTATCAACAGGGCTTAATGAGCAGTTCTTC.

This clone has only one observation. J is TRBJ1-4 and V is TRBV6-5; no firm D call. CDR1 and CDR2 (germline): MNHEY, SVGAGI. Trimming left V 8 bases short and J 5 bases short, with 12 bases between. There are 13 residues in the CDR3. The DNA for the CDR3 is TGTGCCAGCCGAAGGGATCACAATGAAAAACTGTTTTTT. It specifies CASRRDHNEKLFF.

This sequence joins TRBV6-5 and TRBJ1-5; D gene uncertain. The CDR3 has 12 amino acids. V lost 4 bases to trimming and J lost 6 bases, with 7 bases between them. Germline CDR1 reads MNHEY; CDR2 reads SVGAGI. This CDR3 reads CASSSRGQPQHF. The CDR3, as DNA: TGTGCCAGCAGTTCACGGGGTCAGCCCCAGCATTTT.